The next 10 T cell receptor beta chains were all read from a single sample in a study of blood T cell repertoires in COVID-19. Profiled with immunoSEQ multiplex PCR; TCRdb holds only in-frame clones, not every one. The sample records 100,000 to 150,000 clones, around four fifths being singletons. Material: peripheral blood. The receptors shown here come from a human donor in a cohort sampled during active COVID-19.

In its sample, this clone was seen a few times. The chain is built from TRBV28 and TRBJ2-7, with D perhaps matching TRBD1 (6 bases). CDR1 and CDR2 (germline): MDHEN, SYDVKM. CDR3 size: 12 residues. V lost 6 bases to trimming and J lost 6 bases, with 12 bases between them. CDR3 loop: CASSSRGREQYF. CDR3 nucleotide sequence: TGTGCCAGCAGCTCCAGGGGTCGCGAGCAGTACTTC.

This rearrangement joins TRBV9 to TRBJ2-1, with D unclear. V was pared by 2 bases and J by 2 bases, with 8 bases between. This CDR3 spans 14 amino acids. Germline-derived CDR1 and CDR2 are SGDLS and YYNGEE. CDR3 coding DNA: TGTGCCAGCAGCGTGTCCAGTGCCTACAATGAGCAGTTCTTC. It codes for CASSVSSAYNEQFF.

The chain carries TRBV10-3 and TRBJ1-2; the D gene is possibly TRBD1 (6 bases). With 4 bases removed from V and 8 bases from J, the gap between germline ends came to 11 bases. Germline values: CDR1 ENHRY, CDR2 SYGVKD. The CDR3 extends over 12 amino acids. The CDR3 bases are TGTGCCATCAGTGCACAGGGTTCCGGCTACACCTTC. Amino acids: CAISAQGSGYTF.

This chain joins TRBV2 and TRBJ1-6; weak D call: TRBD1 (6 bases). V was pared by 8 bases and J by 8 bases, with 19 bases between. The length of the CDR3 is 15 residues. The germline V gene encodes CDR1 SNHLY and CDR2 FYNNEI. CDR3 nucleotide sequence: TGTGCCAGCCAGAGTTTCAGGGGTGGTGATTCACCCCTCCACTTT. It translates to CASQSFRGGDSPLHF.

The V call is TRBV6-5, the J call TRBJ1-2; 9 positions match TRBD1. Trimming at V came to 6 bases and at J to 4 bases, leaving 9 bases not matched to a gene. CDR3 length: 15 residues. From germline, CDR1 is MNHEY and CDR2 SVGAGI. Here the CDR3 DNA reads TGTGCCAGCAGCTTAACCGGACAGGGGAGCTATGGCTACACCTTC. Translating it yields CASSLTGQGSYGYTF.

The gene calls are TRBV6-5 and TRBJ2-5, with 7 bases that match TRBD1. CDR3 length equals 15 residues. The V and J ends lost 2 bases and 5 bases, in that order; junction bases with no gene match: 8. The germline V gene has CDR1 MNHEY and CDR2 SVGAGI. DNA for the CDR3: TGTGCCAGCAGTTACAGGGGCGCACAGGGGGAGACCCAGTACTTC. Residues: CASSYRGAQGETQYF.

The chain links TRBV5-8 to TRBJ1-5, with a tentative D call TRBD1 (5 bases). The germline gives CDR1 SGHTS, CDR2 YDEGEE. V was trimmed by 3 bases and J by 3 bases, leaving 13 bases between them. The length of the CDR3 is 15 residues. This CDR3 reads CASSSYLTDNQPQHF. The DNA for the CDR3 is TGTGCCAGCAGCTCCTACCTGACAGACAATCAGCCCCAGCATTTT.

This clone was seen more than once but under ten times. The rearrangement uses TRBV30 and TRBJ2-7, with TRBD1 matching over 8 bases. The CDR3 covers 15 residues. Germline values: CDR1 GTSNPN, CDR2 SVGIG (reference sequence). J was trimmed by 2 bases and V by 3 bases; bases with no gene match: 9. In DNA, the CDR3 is TGTGCCTGGAGGCGAGGCAGGGGGCTTACCTACGAGCAGTACTTC. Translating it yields CAWRRGRGLTYEQYF.

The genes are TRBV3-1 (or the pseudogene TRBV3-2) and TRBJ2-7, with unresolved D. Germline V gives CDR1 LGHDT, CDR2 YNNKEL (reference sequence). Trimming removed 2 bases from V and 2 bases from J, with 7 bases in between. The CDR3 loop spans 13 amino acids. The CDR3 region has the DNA TGTGCCAGCAGCCAAAGACTTGCCTACGAGCAGTACTTC. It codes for CASSQRLAYEQYF.

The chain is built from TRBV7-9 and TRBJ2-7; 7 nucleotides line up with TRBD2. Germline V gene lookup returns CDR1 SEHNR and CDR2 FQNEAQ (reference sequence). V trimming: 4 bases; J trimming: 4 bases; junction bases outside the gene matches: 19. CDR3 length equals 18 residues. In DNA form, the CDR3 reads TGTGCCAGCAGCTCAAGCCACGACCTGGGGGGGTACGGGTACGAGCAGTACTTC. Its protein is CASSSSHDLGGYGYEQYF.